This TCR beta chain was recovered during a study of blood T cell repertoires in COVID-19. Background on the study: Donors in the United States, Italy and Spain gave samples during acute or convalescent COVID-19. The cDNA or gDNA used as material had been derived from T cells, B-cell-depleted T cells, or PBMCs.

The CDR3 consists of 14 residues. The J segment lost 8 bases and the V segment lost 7 bases, leaving 9 bases of the junction unmatched. Germline CDR1 and CDR2: MDHEN and SYDVKM. The authors' processing: Reference gene primer amplification yielded estimated nucleated cell counts. Method: immunoSEQ multiplex PCR; TCRdb's copy keeps in-frame clones and lacks some. V and J calls plus clone size are reproduced from that table; the DNA served to infer D and trimming. The top ten hold 0.94% of the sample, which has 250,000 to 350,000 clones, roughly 90% seen once. Sequenced material: peripheral blood. This chain uses TRBV28 with TRBJ2-1; 9 bases fit TRBD1. This receptor was obtained from a woman in her thirties or forties who had recovered from COVID-19. CDR3 loop: CASKGTGYPDEQFF. The CDR3 region has the DNA TGTGCCAGCAAGGGGACAGGGTATCCGGATGAGCAGTTCTTC.